One sample yielded the 25 T cell receptor beta chains listed below, sequenced in a study of cytomegalovirus exposure and HLA in healthy donors. Both 60 Vbeta primers and 13 Jbeta primers went into the PCR. Measured with immunoSEQ multiplex PCR; TCRdb has only the in-frame clones, and not every one. The sample contains roughly 230,000 clones, over 75% of which appear only once. The sequenced material came from PBMCs. These receptors all come from a boy between 10 and 17 years old in good health and CMV-seronegative.

This clone was seen only once. This chain joins TRBV2 and TRBJ1-1, with D perhaps matching TRBD1 (5 bases). V lost 6 bases and J lost 3, with 35 bases in between. The CDR3 spans 21 residues. The germline V gene encodes CDR1 SNHLY and CDR2 FYNNEI. The CDR3 spells CASSLNPNLGGTMAPDTEAFF. The DNA for the CDR3 is TGTGCCAGCAGCCTAAACCCAAACTTGGGGGGGACCATGGCACCAGACACTGAAGCTTTCTTT.

This clone is a singleton in its sample. This rearrangement joins TRBV5-1 to TRBJ1-1, with TRBD1 matching 9 bases. Trimming at V came to 10 bases and at J to 2 bases, leaving 9 bases not matched to a gene. Germline CDR1 and CDR2: SGHRS and YFSETQ. The CDR3 is 14 residues long. Here the CDR3 reads CADMPDRGNTEAFF. The CDR3 DNA is TGCGCCGACATGCCGGACAGGGGCAACACTGAAGCTTTCTTT.

The chain joins TRBV19 to TRBJ1-1; D may be TRBD1 (5 bases). Germline V gives CDR1 LNHDA, CDR2 SQIVND (reference sequence). V was shortened by 7 bases and J by 5 bases, with 20 bases between the two germline ends. The CDR3 length is 15 residues. The CDR3 protein is CASIRGGRENTEAFF. The CDR3 DNA reads TGTGCCAGTATTCGGGGGGGGAGGGAAAATACTGAAGCTTTCTTT.

The rearrangement links TRBV6-1 to TRBJ2-3; the match to TRBD2 covers 11 bases. V shed 7 bases, J shed 6 bases, and the junction held 9 bases outside the gene matches. Per the germline V gene, CDR1 is MNHNS and CDR2 is SASEGT. This CDR3 is 15 amino acids long. The CDR3 here is CASTEGASGRDTQYF. The CDR3 coding sequence is TGTGCCAGCACCGAAGGGGCTAGCGGGAGGGATACGCAGTATTTT.

V is TRBV19 and J is TRBJ1-3, with D unclear. Germline V CDR1 and CDR2: LNHDA, SQIVND (reference sequence). The V end lost 7 bases, the J end lost 0 bases, and 13 bases lay between the germline ends. This CDR3 is built from 15 residues. CDR3 DNA: TGTGCCAGTACCAACAGAAAAAGCTCTGGAAACACCATATATTTT. Translating gives CASTNRKSSGNTIYF.

This clone has only a few counts. V and J are TRBV27 and TRBJ2-7; D is uncertain. Germline assignment: CDR1 MNHEY and CDR2 SMNVEV (reference sequence). V shed 4 bases and J shed 6 bases, with 13 bases lying between them. The CDR3 loop spans 13 amino acids. The CDR3 DNA reads TGTGCCAGCAGTTCTCCTCTAGTAGCCGAGCAGTACTTC. Encoded protein: CASSSPLVAEQYF.

This clone was detected only a few times. V gene TRBV27 combines with J gene TRBJ1-1; weak D call: TRBD1 (6 bases). The CDR3 has 14 residues. Per germline, CDR1 MNHEY and CDR2 SMNVEV (reference sequence). V was cut by 5 bases and J by 2 bases, with 12 bases left in between. The DNA for the CDR3 is TGTGCCAGCAGTCGTCAGGGGCCCAACACTGAAGCTTTCTTT. This translates into CASSRQGPNTEAFF.

The rearrangement links TRBV5-4 to TRBJ2-5, with 16 bases that match TRBD2. The J call may be in error: the DNA end matches TRBJ2-7 better. The CDR3 covers 17 residues. Germline V gene data show CDR1 as SGHNT and CDR2 as YYREEE (reference sequence). Here the CDR3 DNA reads TGTGCCAGCAGCCCGGGACTAGCGGGGGGGGGCTCCTACGAGCAGTACTTC. It encodes CASSPGLAGGGSYEQYF.

The CDR3, as DNA: TGTGCCAGCAGCGTATTAGGCCTCGAGGGGGACTATGGCTACACCTTC. Its protein product is CASSVLGLEGDYGYTF. The chain has TRBV9 and TRBJ1-2, with D perhaps TRBD1 (6 bases). From germline, CDR1 is SGDLS and CDR2 YYNGEE. V was shortened by 1 base and J by 3 bases, with 16 bases between the two germline ends. This CDR3 is 16 amino acids long. Supplemented by reference TRBV9 and TRBJ1-2, the full variable domain reads DSGVTQTPKHLITATGQRVTLRCSPRSGDLSVYWYQQSLDQGLQFLIQYYNGEERAKGNILERFSAQQFPDLHSELNLSSLELGDSALYFCASSVLGLEGDYGYTFGSGTRLTVV.

The rearrangement uses TRBV7-9 and TRBJ2-5; 10 nucleotides line up with TRBD1. Germline trimming cut 1 base from V and 5 bases from J; bases unmatched to any gene: 4. This CDR3 region has 15 residues. The germline V gene has CDR1 SEHNR and CDR2 FQNEAQ (reference sequence). CDR3 in DNA: TGTGCCAGCAGCTTAGGGGACAGGGGTGGCGAGACCCAGTACTTC. Translated: CASSLGDRGGETQYF.

V gene TRBV30 combines with J gene TRBJ2-7; 11 nucleotides align to TRBD1. The CDR3 covers 14 residues. Germline V CDR1 and CDR2: GTSNPN, SVGIG (reference sequence). V trimming: 5 bases; J trimming: 7 bases; junction bases outside the gene matches: 10. CDR3 bases: TGTGCCTGGGTGGACAGGGGGCGCGTCGGAGAGCAGTACTTC. Translated: CAWVDRGRVGEQYF.

This clone was detected once. The chain has TRBV14 and TRBJ2-1; 7 bases align to TRBD2. The J segment lost 2 bases and the V segment lost 4 bases, leaving 14 bases of the junction unmatched. CDR1 is SGHDN and CDR2 is FVKESK in the germline V gene. The CDR3 runs to 18 residues. CDR3 in DNA: TGTGCCAGCAGCCCGCCCCGGAGGGCGGGAGTCCCCTACAATGAGCAGTTCTTC. Amino acids: CASSPPRRAGVPYNEQFF.

The chain couples TRBV6-5 to TRBJ2-2, with D possibly being TRBD1 (5 bases). Germline V gene data show CDR1 as MNHEY and CDR2 as SVGAGI. The V gene lost 2 bases and the J gene lost 4 bases, with 11 bases spanning the gap. This CDR3 spans 15 amino acids. The CDR3 reads CASSYRRDSTGELFF. The DNA for the CDR3 is TGTGCCAGCAGTTACCGCAGGGATTCCACCGGGGAGCTGTTTTTT.

V is TRBV6-5 and J is TRBJ2-7; 9 bases map to TRBD1. CDR3 length: 15 amino acids. Germline assignment: CDR1 MNHEY and CDR2 SVGAGI. V gave up 0 bases and J gave up 7 bases; unmatched junction bases: 7. The CDR3 region has the DNA TGTGCCAGCAGTTACTCCCCGGGACAGGGTCGAGAGCAGTACTTC. Translated: CASSYSPGQGREQYF.

The rearrangement joins TRBV9 to TRBJ2-1; D unresolved. Germline lookup yields CDR1 SGDLS and CDR2 YYNGEE. The CDR3 consists of 15 residues. The germline V and J ends were trimmed by 0 bases and 2 bases, with 9 bases remaining between them. The CDR3 DNA reads TGTGCCAGCAGCGTAGGTGGCAGCGCCTACAATGAGCAGTTCTTC. It encodes CASSVGGSAYNEQFF.

This chain uses TRBV14 with TRBJ2-5; possibly TRBD1 for D (6 bases). The CDR3 runs to 13 residues. Trimming took off 6 bases at V and 3 bases at J, with 11 bases between the two ends. Germline CDR1 is SGHDN and CDR2 is FVKESK. For the CDR3, the DNA is TGTGCCAGCAGTCGGACAGTTGAAGAGACCCAGTACTTC. The encoded protein is CASSRTVEETQYF. Complete variable domain (other parts from reference TRBV14 and TRBJ2-5): EAGVTQFPSHSVIEKGQTVTLRCDPISGHDNLYWYRRVMGKEIKFLLHFVKESKQDESGMPNNRFLAERTGGTYSTLKVQPAELEDSGVYFCASSRTVEETQYFGPGTRLLVL.

V gene TRBV18 combines with J gene TRBJ1-2, with D unresolved. The CDR3 covers 15 residues. In germline, CDR1 is KGHSH, CDR2 LQKENI. With 2 bases removed from V and 1 base from J, the gap between germline ends came to 11 bases. The CDR3 DNA sequence: TGTGCCAGCTCACCATCAGGACTGATTAACTATGGCTACACCTTC. Translating it yields CASSPSGLINYGYTF.

The chain uses TRBV7-6 and TRBJ1-1; 9 bases map to TRBD1. After removal of 3 bases from V and 3 bases from J, the junction contained 5 bases not matched to a gene. The CDR3 runs 15 residues. The germline CDR1 and CDR2 sequences are SGHVS and FNYEAQ. The CDR3 region is CASSLGTGQHTEAFF. The CDR3 region has the DNA TGTGCCAGCAGCTTGGGGACAGGGCAACACACTGAAGCTTTCTTT.

This clone was seen a handful of times. J is TRBJ2-5 and V is TRBV9; the D gene is possibly TRBD1 (5 bases). The V gene's germline CDR1 is SGDLS and CDR2 YYNGEE. The CDR3 has 14 residues. Between the trimmed V and J ends, which lost 0 bases and 5 bases, there was a span of 11 bases. The CDR3 loop is CASSVGSSGETQYF. For the CDR3, the DNA is TGTGCCAGCAGCGTAGGTTCTTCAGGGGAGACCCAGTACTTC. Using reference TRBV9 and TRBJ2-5 for the parts outside the CDR3, the full variable domain is DSGVTQTPKHLITATGQRVTLRCSPRSGDLSVYWYQQSLDQGLQFLIQYYNGEERAKGNILERFSAQQFPDLHSELNLSSLELGDSALYFCASSVGSSGETQYFGPGTRLLVL.

V is TRBV4-1 and J is TRBJ2-7, with D possibly matching TRBD2 (6 bases). The V gene lost 0 bases and the J gene lost 2 bases, with 20 bases spanning the gap. The CDR3 sequence is 18 residues long. Germline V lookup: CDR1 MGHRA, CDR2 YSYEKL. The CDR3 reads CASSQDMVSEGPTYEQYF. The CDR3, as DNA: TGCGCCAGCAGCCAAGATATGGTATCGGAGGGTCCCACCTACGAGCAGTACTTC.

The V and J genes are TRBV2 and TRBJ2-5; 7 bases map to TRBD2. Germline V CDR1 and CDR2: SNHLY, FYNNEI. Losses at the gene ends were 6 bases for V and 1 base for J; bases not matched to a gene: 8. The CDR3 contains 15 residues. CDR3 protein: CASRPGTTFQETQYF. CDR3 nucleotide sequence: TGTGCCAGCAGGCCCGGGACTACCTTCCAAGAGACCCAGTACTTC.

This clone was recorded once. The rearrangement links TRBV9 to TRBJ2-3, with D tentatively TRBD2 (6 bases). CDR1 SGDLS and CDR2 YYNGEE come from the germline V gene. The V end was cut by 0 bases, the J end by 2 bases, with 13 bases between. The CDR3 extends over 16 amino acids. The CDR3 spells CASSVGSGLYTDTQYF. The CDR3 coding sequence is TGTGCCAGCAGCGTAGGTAGCGGTCTTTACACAGATACGCAGTATTTT. The full variable domain, in which reference TRBV9 and TRBJ2-3 provide the parts outside the CDR3, is DSGVTQTPKHLITATGQRVTLRCSPRSGDLSVYWYQQSLDQGLQFLIQYYNGEERAKGNILERFSAQQFPDLHSELNLSSLELGDSALYFCASSVGSGLYTDTQYFGPGTRLTVL.

This sequence joins TRBV10-3 and TRBJ1-3, with TRBD1 as a possible D gene (6 bases). There are 14 residues in the CDR3. Germline assignment: CDR1 ENHRY and CDR2 SYGVKD. Between the trimmed V and J ends, which lost 10 bases and 0 bases, there was a span of 13 bases. The CDR3 spells CATRDTTSGNTIYF. The CDR3 DNA is TGTGCCACCCGGGACACGACCTCTGGAAACACCATATATTTT.

J is TRBJ1-5 and V is TRBV2; TRBD1 is a possible D gene (5 bases). Per germline, CDR1 SNHLY and CDR2 FYNNEI. The CDR3 length is 16 residues. Trimming took off 6 bases at V and 3 bases at J, with 18 bases between the two ends. The CDR3 protein is CASSVGDSINNQPQHF. CDR3 nucleotide sequence: TGTGCCAGCAGCGTTGGGGACTCTATAAACAATCAGCCCCAGCATTTT. Full variable domain (remainder filled in from reference TRBV2 and TRBJ1-5): EPEVTQTPSHQVTQMGQEVILRCVPISNHLYFYWYRQILGQKVEFLVSFYNNEISEKSEIFDDQFSVERPDGSNFTLKIRSTKLEDSAMYFCASSVGDSINNQPQHFGDGTRLSIL.

The rearrangement uses TRBV5-1 and TRBJ2-3; D gene unclear. Trimming shortened V by 4 bases and J by 2 bases, and 11 bases separated the two germline ends. Germline CDR1 is SGHRS and CDR2 is YFSETQ. CDR3 length: 14 residues. The CDR3 sequence is CASSLEPPTDTQYF. The CDR3 nucleotides are TGCGCCAGCAGCCTAGAGCCCCCCACAGATACGCAGTATTTT. Combining the CDR3 with reference TRBV5-1 and TRBJ2-3 gives the whole variable domain KAGVTQTPRYLIKTRGQQVTLSCSPISGHRSVSWYQQTPGQGLQFLFEYFSETQRNKGNFPGRFSGRQFSNSRSEMNVSTLELGDSALYLCASSLEPPTDTQYFGPGTRLTVL.